Listed here is a single T cell receptor (beta chain). Its target is not known. Time point here: cycle 4 day 1 (C4D1), after about 6 weeks of nivolumab. Exposure to brentuximab vedotin varied, and each patient had relapsed following autologous stem cell transplantation. Patients reached a best response of complete response, partial response or progressive disease. This sample was taken from a study of PD-1 blockade in classical Hodgkin lymphoma. TCRdb's table, derived via immunoSEQ multiplex PCR, lists solely in-frame clones and lacks some. The table includes about 20,000 clones, 76% detected once. The CDR3 sequence is 11 residues long. Germline assignment: CDR1 MDHEN and CDR2 SYDVKM. Between the trimmed V and J ends, which lost 2 bases and 14 bases, there was a span of 12 bases. Study-level points and caveats: Baseline TCR diversity was reportedly lower in newly diagnosed patients than in healthy donors. It was reported as lower still in relapsed/refractory patients.

The chain couples TRBV28 to TRBJ1-2, with D possibly TRBD1 on 6 matching bases. This receptor was identified in a human donor with classical Hodgkin lymphoma. The sample in question was peripheral blood mononuclear cells (PBMCs), obtained before the fourth cycle of nivolumab. The CDR3 region is CASSLEGGPTF. CDR3 nucleotides: TGTGCCAGCAGTTTAGAGGGGGGACCTACCTTC.